These T cell receptor beta chains were read from a single sample in a study of early T cells in non-severe SARS-CoV-2 infection. Each CDR3 protein gets one entry after TCRdb re-called the 5' RACE reads with MiXCR. The table lists 95,000 to 120,000 distinct CDR3 sequences, about 12% of them singletons. The sequencing input was whole blood. The receptors were gathered from an adult who was a healthcare worker with PCR-confirmed SARS-CoV-2 infection or an uninfected control (not recorded which). CDR3s leave out the opening cysteine and the closing phenylalanine or tryptophan. A D gene is named only where the DNA matches it firmly.

d_call: .; v_call: TRBV29-1; j_call: TRBJ1-1; cdr3_aa: SVAGGAVNTEAF
d_call: .; v_call: TRBV6-5; j_call: TRBJ1-1; cdr3_aa: ASSPMGAGNTEAF
d_call: TRBD1; v_call: TRBV7-6; j_call: TRBJ2-7; cdr3_aa: ASSLDRGVSYEQY
d_call: .; v_call: TRBV19; j_call: TRBJ2-7; cdr3_aa: ASSSLGQDHYEQY
d_call: TRBD1; v_call: TRBV5-4; j_call: TRBJ2-7; cdr3_aa: ASSPPGQQSYEQY
d_call: TRBD1; v_call: TRBV5-6; j_call: TRBJ1-2; cdr3_aa: ASSTRQGSYGYT
d_call: .; v_call: TRBV6-1; j_call: TRBJ2-2; cdr3_aa: ASSEGTLTGELF
d_call: TRBD1; v_call: TRBV20-1; j_call: TRBJ1-4; cdr3_aa: SARVGTATNEKLF
d_call: .; v_call: TRBV20-1; j_call: TRBJ1-1; cdr3_aa: SPQGRGSTEAF
d_call: .; v_call: TRBV6-2/TRBV6-3; j_call: TRBJ2-1; cdr3_aa: ASSRYNEQF
d_call: .; v_call: TRBV5-1; j_call: TRBJ1-2; cdr3_aa: ASSLGAADPYGYT
d_call: TRBD2; v_call: TRBV6-5; j_call: TRBJ2-7; cdr3_aa: ASSYSAGGREQY
d_call: .; v_call: TRBV6-5; j_call: TRBJ1-2; cdr3_aa: ASSYSSGDFYGYT
d_call: .; v_call: TRBV11-2; j_call: TRBJ1-4; cdr3_aa: ASSLGVTNEKLF
d_call: .; v_call: TRBV7-2; j_call: TRBJ2-3; cdr3_aa: ASSLEGWDTQY
d_call: .; v_call: TRBV18; j_call: TRBJ2-6; cdr3_aa: ASSPLPTGDSGANVLT
d_call: TRBD2; v_call: TRBV14; j_call: TRBJ2-1; cdr3_aa: ASSQQRLARNNEQF
d_call: .; v_call: TRBV28; j_call: TRBJ1-2; cdr3_aa: ASSFQGKLT
d_call: .; v_call: TRBV20-1; j_call: TRBJ2-5; cdr3_aa: SAPLLGGQEIQY
d_call: TRBD1; v_call: TRBV24-1; j_call: TRBJ1-2; cdr3_aa: ATSDTGQGNYGYT
d_call: TRBD1; v_call: TRBV11-2; j_call: TRBJ1-2; cdr3_aa: ASSLRDRGRGDGYT
d_call: .; v_call: TRBV28; j_call: TRBJ1-3; cdr3_aa: ASSLTRAPGNTIY
d_call: TRBD1; v_call: TRBV4-1; j_call: TRBJ1-1; cdr3_aa: ASSQQDRRYTEAF
d_call: .; v_call: TRBV14; j_call: TRBJ2-7; cdr3_aa: ASSRYDSLVEQY
d_call: TRBD2; v_call: TRBV7-3; j_call: TRBJ2-1; cdr3_aa: ASSLGSGTGNEQF
d_call: .; v_call: TRBV5-1; j_call: TRBJ2-7; cdr3_aa: ASSEAAGGWQY
d_call: .; v_call: TRBV18; j_call: TRBJ2-3; cdr3_aa: ASSPLSWSDTDTQY
d_call: TRBD1; v_call: TRBV10-3; j_call: TRBJ2-6; cdr3_aa: AISMGQGLSGANVLT
d_call: .; v_call: TRBV30; j_call: TRBJ1-1; cdr3_aa: AWSVGQAGTEAF
d_call: TRBD1; v_call: TRBV30; j_call: TRBJ1-2; cdr3_aa: AWSQTGGPNYGYT
d_call: TRBD1; v_call: TRBV5-1; j_call: TRBJ2-5; cdr3_aa: ASSPGTGGYEETQY
d_call: .; v_call: TRBV5-4; j_call: TRBJ2-7; cdr3_aa: ASSSDQGSSLLRREQY
d_call: .; v_call: TRBV7-6; j_call: TRBJ2-1; cdr3_aa: ASSSIPGTPQHEQF
d_call: TRBD1; v_call: TRBV5-1; j_call: TRBJ2-3; cdr3_aa: ASSTYQGGTDTQY
d_call: .; v_call: TRBV11-2; j_call: TRBJ2-7; cdr3_aa: ASSWEVGPRGHEQY
d_call: TRBD1; v_call: TRBV28; j_call: TRBJ2-5; cdr3_aa: ATGTPGQVSRETQY
d_call: TRBD2; v_call: TRBV11-2; j_call: TRBJ2-3; cdr3_aa: ASSPRTSAPTDTQY
d_call: TRBD1; v_call: TRBV24-1; j_call: TRBJ1-5; cdr3_aa: ATSEAGTGVNQPQH
d_call: .; v_call: TRBV9; j_call: TRBJ2-2; cdr3_aa: ASSGGTPSTGELF
d_call: .; v_call: TRBV11-2; j_call: TRBJ2-3; cdr3_aa: ASSLVAGRDTQY
d_call: TRBD1; v_call: TRBV29-1; j_call: TRBJ2-7; cdr3_aa: SVGGTGSYEQY
d_call: .; v_call: TRBV11-2; j_call: TRBJ2-5; cdr3_aa: ASSSGTLGLPQY
d_call: .; v_call: TRBV24-1; j_call: TRBJ2-5; cdr3_aa: ATSENRGYQETQY
d_call: .; v_call: TRBV29-1; j_call: TRBJ1-1; cdr3_aa: SATTNTEAF
d_call: .; v_call: TRBV6-1; j_call: TRBJ1-5; cdr3_aa: ASSSLRSSNQPQH
d_call: TRBD2; v_call: TRBV12-3/TRBV12-4; j_call: TRBJ2-1; cdr3_aa: ASSPSGSPIPF